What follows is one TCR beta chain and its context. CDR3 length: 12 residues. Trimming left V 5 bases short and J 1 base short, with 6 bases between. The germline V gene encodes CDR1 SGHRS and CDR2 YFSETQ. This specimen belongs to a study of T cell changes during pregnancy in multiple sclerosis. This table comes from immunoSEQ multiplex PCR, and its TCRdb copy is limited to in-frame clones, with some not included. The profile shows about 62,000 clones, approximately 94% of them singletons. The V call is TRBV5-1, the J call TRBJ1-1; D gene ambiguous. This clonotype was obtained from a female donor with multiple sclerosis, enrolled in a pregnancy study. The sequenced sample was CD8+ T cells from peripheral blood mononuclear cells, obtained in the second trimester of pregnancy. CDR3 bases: TGCGCCAGCAGTGACTGGAACACTGAAGCTTTCTTT. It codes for CASSDWNTEAFF.